What follows are 5 T cell receptor beta chains derived from one specimen sequenced in a study of T cells in Graves' hyperthyroidism and ophthalmopathy. TCR beta CDR3 regions were amplified from RNA transcripts. First-round RT-PCR of the TCR CDR3 relied on the HTBI primer set. A single record per CDR3 protein comes from TCRdb applying MiXCR to the multiplex PCR reads. The sample shows 350,000 or so distinct CDR3 sequences, roughly 18% of them seen only once. Sequences were obtained from blood. The origin of the receptors is a woman in her thirties or forties with Graves' ophthalmopathy.

This clonotype occurred many times. The V gene is TRBV20-1, the J gene TRBJ2-2, with TRBD1 as a possible D gene (6 bases). This CDR3 comprises 16 residues. Per germline, CDR1 DFQATT and CDR2 SNEGSKA (reference sequence). V lost 1 base to trimming and J lost 2 bases, with 14 bases between them. CDR3 residues: CSARAVNRENTGELFF. The CDR3 nucleotides read TGCAGTGCTAGAGCCGTTAACAGGGAAAACACCGGGGAGCTGTTTTTT.

In this sample, this clonotype turned up many times. The chain uses TRBV12-3 or TRBV12-4 and TRBJ1-3; TRBD1 matches at 8 bases. The CDR3 runs 17 residues. V was clipped by 3 bases and J by 0 bases; unmatched bases: 7. The CDR3 coding sequence is TGTGCCAGCAGTTTGAATTTCAGGGGGCCCTCTGGAAACACCATATATTTT. This gives the protein CASSLNFRGPSGNTIYF.

This clonotype was counted many times. The rearrangement uses TRBV25-1 and TRBJ2-7, with D unclear. Germline V CDR1 and CDR2: MGHDK, SYGVNS. CDR3 length: 14 amino acids. Trimming removed 5 bases at V and 4 bases at J, with 15 bases between. CDR3 DNA sequence: TGTGCCAGCAGTTCTGGGTCCCCGAGGTACGAGCAGTACTTC. This sequence encodes CASSSGSPRYEQYF.

In its sample, this clonotype was seen many times. The rearrangement links TRBV27 to TRBJ2-7; possible D gene TRBD2, 5 bases. In germline, CDR1 is MNHEY, CDR2 SMNVEV (reference sequence). V was clipped by 5 bases and J by 5 bases, with 7 bases between them. The CDR3 spans 11 residues. CDR3 sequence: CASSRGNEQYF. The CDR3 nucleotides are TGTGCCAGCAGTCGAGGGAACGAGCAGTACTTC.

This clonotype was seen ten or more times. The chain couples TRBV28 to TRBJ2-6; D remains ambiguous. The CDR3 runs 16 residues. V lost 4 bases, J lost 0 bases, and 10 bases lay in between. The germline gives CDR1 MDHEN, CDR2 SYDVKM. The CDR3 protein is CASSSFVGSGANVLTF. In DNA, the CDR3 is TGTGCCAGCAGTTCTTTTGTCGGCTCTGGGGCCAACGTCCTGACTTTC.